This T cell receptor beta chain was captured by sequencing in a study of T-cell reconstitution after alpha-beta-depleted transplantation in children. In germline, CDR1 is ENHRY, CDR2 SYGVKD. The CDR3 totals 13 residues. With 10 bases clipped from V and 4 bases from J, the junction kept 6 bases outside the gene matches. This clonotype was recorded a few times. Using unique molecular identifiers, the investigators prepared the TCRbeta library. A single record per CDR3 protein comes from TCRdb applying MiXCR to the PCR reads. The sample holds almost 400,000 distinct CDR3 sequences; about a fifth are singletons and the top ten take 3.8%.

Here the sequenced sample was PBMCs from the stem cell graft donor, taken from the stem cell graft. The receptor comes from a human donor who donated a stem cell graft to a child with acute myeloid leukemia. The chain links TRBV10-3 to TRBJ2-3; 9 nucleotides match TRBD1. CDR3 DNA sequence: TGTGCCACCTCGGGACAGGGCGCAGATACGCAGTATTTT. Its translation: CATSGQGADTQYF.